These 25 T cell receptor beta chains originate from one sample sequenced in a study of blood T cell repertoires in COVID-19. Sequenced by immunoSEQ multiplex PCR; TCRdb stores in-frame clones only, minus some. This repertoire shows under 200,000 clones, less than 90% found once; its top ten account for 20% to 30%. The sequencing input was peripheral blood. These receptors were collected from a man aged 55-75 years with acute or convalescent COVID-19.

The rearrangement joins TRBV27 to TRBJ2-5; 7 bases fit TRBD1. CDR1 is MNHEY and CDR2 is SMNVEV in the germline V gene (reference sequence). The CDR3 consists of 16 residues. After removal of 5 bases from V and 4 bases from J, the junction contained 13 bases not matched to a gene. The DNA for the CDR3 is TGTGCCAGCAGTCCGACAGGGAAAGGATTGAGAGAGACCCAGTACTTC. It codes for CASSPTGKGLRETQYF.

This chain uses TRBV5-1 with TRBJ1-1, with D unresolved. Germline loops: CDR1 SGHRS, CDR2 YFSETQ. Trimming pared 0 bases from V and 2 bases from J, leaving 8 bases between. CDR3 length equals 14 residues. CDR3 protein: CASSLGGGNTEAFF. For the CDR3, the DNA is TGCGCCAGCAGCTTGGGAGGCGGAAACACTGAAGCTTTCTTT.

The chain joins TRBV7-8 to TRBJ1-4; D is ambiguous. The germline V gene encodes CDR1 SGHVS and CDR2 FQNEAQ. The V end lost 3 bases, the J end lost 5 bases, and 10 bases lay between the germline ends. The CDR3 loop spans 14 amino acids. The CDR3 DNA is TGTGCCAGCAGCTTGAATAGATTCAATGAAAAACTGTTTTTT. Its protein product is CASSLNRFNEKLFF.

The chain is built from TRBV3-1 (or the pseudogene TRBV3-2) and TRBJ2-2, with unresolved D. The CDR3 extends over 16 amino acids. The germline V gene encodes CDR1 LGHDT and CDR2 YNNKEL (reference sequence). V gave up 1 base and J gave up 4 bases, with 13 bases separating them. The CDR3 loop reads CASSQVNSLSTGELFF. The CDR3 coding sequence is TGTGCCAGCAGCCAAGTCAATAGCCTATCCACCGGGGAGCTGTTTTTT.

This chain links TRBV15 with TRBJ2-5, with unresolved D. V lost 0 bases to trimming and J lost 3 bases, with 8 bases between them. The CDR3 extends over 14 amino acids. Germline V lookup: CDR1 LNHNV, CDR2 YYDKDF (reference sequence). The CDR3 sequence is CATSRDIGEETQYF. The CDR3 DNA reads as TGTGCCACCAGCAGAGATATCGGAGAAGAGACCCAGTACTTC. Full variable domain (remainder filled in from reference TRBV15 and TRBJ2-5): DAMVIQNPRYQVTQFGKPVTLSCSQTLNHNVMYWYQQKSSQAPKLLFHYYDKDFNNEADTPDNFQSRRPNTSFCFLDIRSPGLGDTAMYLCATSRDIGEETQYFGPGTRLLVL.

A single count supports this clone. Additional DNA sequences in this sample encode the identical CDR3. The rearrangement links TRBV4-1 to TRBJ2-7, with D possibly being TRBD1 (6 bases). Looked up from germline, CDR1 is MGHRA and CDR2 is YSYEKL. The length of the CDR3 is 13 residues. The V end was cut by 3 bases, the J end by 3 bases, with 9 bases between. CDR3 region: CASSQGQDYEQYF. The DNA for the CDR3 is TGCGCCAGCAGCCAGGGACAAGACTACGAGCAGTACTTC.

A single count supports this clone. The rearrangement joins TRBV24-1 to TRBJ2-3; D might be TRBD2 (7 bases). The ends were cut back, 9 bases at V and 4 bases at J, with 10 bases in the middle. Looked up from germline, CDR1 is KGHDR and CDR2 is SFDVKD. This CDR3 contains 12 residues. The CDR3 DNA follows: TGTGCCACCCGAGGGGGGGCAGATACGCAGTATTTT. Its translation is CATRGGADTQYF.

Comment on this clone: A read error may produce the germline difference seen at one junction end. This chain links TRBV2 with TRBJ1-2; the D gene is possibly TRBD1 (5 bases). The CDR3 consists of 13 residues. The germline V gene has CDR1 SNHLY and CDR2 FYNNEI. The CDR3 is CASSDPGLRVTLF. For the CDR3, the DNA is TGTGCCAGCAGTGATCCGGGACTGAGGGTGACCCTATTC.

The chain joins TRBV13 to TRBJ2-7, with a tentative D call TRBD2 (6 bases). V gave up 0 bases and J gave up 4 bases, with 10 bases separating them. The CDR3 is 14 amino acids. Germline-derived CDR1 and CDR2 are PRHDT and FYEKMQ (reference sequence). The DNA for the CDR3 is TGTGCCAGCAGCTTAGGACTAGCAGATTACGAGCAGTACTTC. Protein sequence: CASSLGLADYEQYF.

The chain joins TRBV19 to TRBJ1-1; TRBD1 is a possible D gene (5 bases). Germline values: CDR1 LNHDA, CDR2 SQIVND (reference sequence). The CDR3 runs to 12 residues. With 3 bases removed from V and 7 bases from J, the gap between germline ends came to 9 bases. The CDR3, as DNA: TGTGCCAGTAGTATTAAGGGGAATGAAGCTTTCTTT. This encodes CASSIKGNEAFF.

This chain links TRBV5-1 with TRBJ2-7; 11 nucleotides line up with TRBD2. The germline V gene has CDR1 SGHRS and CDR2 YFSETQ. The CDR3 loop spans 15 amino acids. V was clipped by 3 bases and J by 1 base; unmatched bases: 3. CDR3: CASSSSGRISYEQYF. The CDR3 DNA sequence: TGCGCCAGCAGCTCTAGCGGGAGGATTTCCTACGAGCAGTACTTC.

The chain employs TRBV5-1 and TRBJ2-5; D gene ambiguous. Deletions cut 3 bases from V and 4 bases from J, with 13 bases between. CDR3 length equals 14 residues. CDR1 SGHRS and CDR2 YFSETQ come from the germline V gene. The CDR3 DNA follows: TGCGCCAGCAGCTCAAACAGTGGCCCAGAGACCCAGTACTTC. Amino acids: CASSSNSGPETQYF.

The gene calls are TRBV6-1 and TRBJ1-6; a weak D match, TRBD1 (6 bases). The V gene lost 0 bases and the J gene lost 5 bases, with 17 bases spanning the gap. This CDR3 is built from 18 residues. The germline gives CDR1 MNHNS, CDR2 SASEGT. CDR3 sequence: CASSEAEWGRYNNSPLHF. CDR3 coding DNA: TGTGCCAGCAGTGAAGCGGAGTGGGGGCGGTATAATAATTCACCCCTCCACTTT.

V usage is TRBV21-1 and J usage is TRBJ1-1; the D call TRBD1 from the table was never checked on the DNA. TRBV21-1 counts as a pseudogene. The CDR3 is 16 residues long. The CDR3 here is CASSKDFFDRNTEAFF. For the CDR3, the DNA is TGTGCCAGCAGCAAAGATTTTTTCGACAGGAACACTGAAGCTTTCTTT.

Worth noting for this clone: This sample also contains other DNA sequences that code for the same CDR3. This sequence joins TRBV6-5 and TRBJ2-7, with D tentatively TRBD1 (5 bases). The germline CDR1 and CDR2 sequences are MNHEY and SVGAGI. The CDR3 contains 14 residues. V lost 2 bases, J lost 0 bases, and 8 bases lay in between. DNA of the CDR3: TGTGCCAGCAGTTACAGGGGATCCTCCTACGAGCAGTACTTC. It codes for CASSYRGSSYEQYF.

The chain uses TRBV19 and TRBJ1-4; D ambiguous. The CDR3 totals 12 residues. Trimming took 8 bases from V and 5 from J, leaving 9 bases between them. Germline V gives CDR1 LNHDA, CDR2 SQIVND (reference sequence). The CDR3: CASRYRNEKLFF. CDR3 nucleotides: TGTGCCAGTCGGTACAGAAATGAAAAACTGTTTTTT. Full variable domain (remainder filled in from reference TRBV19 and TRBJ1-4): DGGITQSPKYLFRKEGQNVTLSCEQNLNHDAMYWYRQDPGQGLRLIYYSQIVNDFQKGDIAEGYSVSREKKESFPLTVTSAQKNPTAFYLCASRYRNEKLFFGSGTQLSVL.

V gene TRBV6-5 combines with J gene TRBJ2-1; no clear D. The ends were cut back, 2 bases at V and 6 bases at J, with 11 bases in the middle. The CDR3 has 14 amino acids. The V gene's germline CDR1 is MNHEY and CDR2 SVGAGI. The CDR3 DNA reads as TGTGCCAGCAGTTACGTCAATTTCCCCAATGAGCAGTTCTTC. Translating it yields CASSYVNFPNEQFF.

This chain uses TRBV2 with TRBJ1-1; D is ambiguous. The germline gives CDR1 SNHLY, CDR2 FYNNEI. The CDR3 is 13 residues long. Trimming left V 6 bases short and J 1 base short, with 9 bases between. CDR3 in DNA: TGTGCCAGCAGGAGGGAATCGAACACTGAAGCTTTCTTT. As protein: CASRRESNTEAFF.

The gene calls are TRBV6-5 and TRBJ1-2, with 7 bases fitting TRBD1. Unmatched junction bases numbered 6, after V lost 4 bases and J lost 4 bases. Germline V gene sequence: CDR1 MNHEY, CDR2 SVGAGI. This CDR3 spans 14 amino acids. The CDR3 here is CASSFSTGTYGYTF. CDR3 nucleotide sequence: TGTGCCAGCAGTTTTTCGACAGGGACCTATGGCTACACCTTC.

This clone was seen just once. The chain combines TRBV19 with TRBJ2-1; 8 nucleotides align to TRBD2. This CDR3 is built from 16 residues. V was pared by 2 bases and J by 1 base, with 4 bases of the junction left unmatched. Germline assignment: CDR1 LNHDA and CDR2 SQIVND (reference sequence). The CDR3 loop reads CASSISRGGSYNEQFF. The CDR3 DNA sequence: TGTGCCAGTAGTATATCCCGGGGGGGTTCCTACAATGAGCAGTTCTTC. Complete variable domain (other parts from reference TRBV19 and TRBJ2-1): DGGITQSPKYLFRKEGQNVTLSCEQNLNHDAMYWYRQDPGQGLRLIYYSQIVNDFQKGDIAEGYSVSREKKESFPLTVTSAQKNPTAFYLCASSISRGGSYNEQFFGPGTRLTVL.

V usage is TRBV5-6 and J usage is TRBJ2-5; the D gene is possibly TRBD1 (5 bases). V was cut by 2 bases and J by 3 bases, with 11 bases left in between. The CDR3 spans 14 residues. Germline loops: CDR1 SGHDT, CDR2 YYEEEE. As DNA, the CDR3 is TGTGCCAGCAGCTTCCGACAGATGAAAGAGACCCAGTACTTC. This translates into CASSFRQMKETQYF.

The chain recombines TRBV5-1 with TRBJ2-7; 7 bases line up with TRBD1. The CDR3 totals 15 residues. Germline CDR1 reads SGHRS; CDR2 reads YFSETQ. Losses at the gene ends were 2 bases for V and 3 bases for J; bases not matched to a gene: 8. The CDR3 sequence: CASSLRQGPIYEQYF. CDR3 bases: TGCGCCAGCAGCTTAAGACAGGGACCTATCTACGAGCAGTACTTC.

The chain carries TRBV2 and TRBJ1-2, with TRBD1 identical over 8 bases. V was pared by 6 bases and J by 3 bases, with 6 bases of the junction left unmatched. The CDR3 runs to 14 residues. CDR1 is SNHLY, CDR2 FYNNEI, per germline. In nucleotides, the CDR3 is TGTGCCAGCAGGGAGGACAGGGTTGACTATGGCTACACCTTC. It is translated as CASREDRVDYGYTF.

In the case of this clone: The same CDR3 can be traced to other DNA sequences in this sample. The chain recombines TRBV3-1 (or the pseudogene TRBV3-2) with TRBJ1-2, with D uncertain. The CDR3 has 12 amino acids. Germline assignment: CDR1 LGHDT and CDR2 YNNKEL (reference sequence). V was cut by 2 bases and J by 3 bases, with 4 bases left in between. CDR3 nucleotides: TGTGCCAGCAGCCAACGAGACTATGGCTACACCTTC. It translates to CASSQRDYGYTF.

The count of this clone is one. The chain carries TRBV27 and TRBJ2-1; tentative D call: TRBD2 (6 bases). This CDR3 is built from 18 residues. V dropped 6 bases and J dropped 8 bases, with 29 bases sitting between them. Germline assignment: CDR1 MNHEY and CDR2 SMNVEV (reference sequence). The CDR3 coding sequence is TGTGCCAGCAGCCCTCTCTCGGGAGCGAATTTACGGCCGCATGAGCAGTTCTTC. Translating gives CASSPLSGANLRPHEQFF.